These T cell receptor beta chains were read from a single sample in a study of blood T cells in healthy people across ages. Via MiXCR, TCRdb re-called the 5' RACE reads, giving one row per CDR3 protein. The table lists around 1,800,000 distinct CDR3 sequences, 30% to 40% of them singletons. The sample taken for sequencing was blood. Receptors originate from a human donor in good health. Both conserved end residues are part of each CDR3. The order of the fields is clone size, V gene, J gene, D gene, CDR3 DNA, CDR3 protein. The D gene is left open where the match is weak. Clone size is given for some rows only: seen once, a few or many times, or a class if the clone is expanded.

-	TRBV5-6	TRBJ2-4	-	TGTGCCAGCAGCGTCTGGGACATTGGCAAAAACATTCAGTACTTC	CASSVWDIGKNIQYF
few	TRBV28	TRBJ1-2	-	TGTGCCAGCAGTTTTTCTCCCCTCGCACCCTATGGCTACACCTTC	CASSFSPLAPYGYTF
few	TRBV6-5	TRBJ2-2	TRBD1	TGTGCCAGCAGTACCACAGGGGGCACCGGGGAGCTGTTTTTT	CASSTTGGTGELFF
few	TRBV5-1	TRBJ1-4	-	TGCGCCAGCAGCGTGGGACATGATGAAAAACTGTTTTTT	CASSVGHDEKLFF
-	TRBV27	TRBJ2-1	-	TGTGCCAGCAGCCCCCAAGCAACCGGGACGTATGGCAATGAGCAGTTCTTC	CASSPQATGTYGNEQFF
-	TRBV25-1	TRBJ2-1	TRBD1	TGTGCCAGCAGTGCGGGGCAGGGGGCGAGTAATGAGCAGTTCTTC	CASSAGQGASNEQFF
-	TRBV20-1	TRBJ2-1	-	TGCAGTGCTGCGGGCAGGCCAAACAATGAGCAGTTCTTC	CSAAGRPNNEQFF
few	TRBV27	TRBJ1-1	-	TGTGCCAGCAGAAAATCGTTCAGGGGTAACACTGAAGCTTTCTTT	CASRKSFRGNTEAFF
-	TRBV7-3	TRBJ2-3	-	TGTGCCAGCAGCTTAACACTACCACCCACAGATACGCAGTATTTT	CASSLTLPPTDTQYF
-	TRBV24-1	TRBJ1-2	-	TGTGCCACCAGTGATTCCACCACCGGCCTTAACTATGGCTACACCTTC	CATSDSTTGLNYGYTF
few	TRBV29-1	TRBJ1-1	-	TGCAGCGCCCAAGGGGCTGGGAACACTGAAGCTTTCTTT	CSAQGAGNTEAFF
-	TRBV6-2/TRBV6-3	TRBJ2-1	TRBD2	TGTGCCAGCAAGGCGAGCGGGAGAGCGCAGTTCTTC	CASKASGRAQFF
-	TRBV7-2	TRBJ1-4	-	TGTGCCAGCAGCACTCCTAATGAAAAACTGTATTTT	CASSTPNEKLYF
few	TRBV6-6	TRBJ2-4	-	TGTGCCAGCAGCCATTTGCCCGGGCGGGGAAACATTCAGTACTTC	CASSHLPGRGNIQYF
-	TRBV29-1	TRBJ2-1	TRBD1	TGCAGCGTTGAAAATTTAGGGGGCTGGAATGAGCAGTTCTTC	CSVENLGGWNEQFF
few	TRBV24-1	TRBJ2-3	-	TGTGCCACCAGTGACCCCGGACAGAGCACAGATACGCAGTATTTT	CATSDPGQSTDTQYF
many	TRBV27	TRBJ2-5	-	TGTGCCAGCAGTCTACCAGAGACCCAGTACTTC	CASSLPETQYF
-	TRBV7-2	TRBJ1-6	-	TGTGCCAGCAGCTTCCGACGGACCGGGATGACCCTCCACTTT	CASSFRRTGMTLHF
few	TRBV7-2	TRBJ2-3	TRBD1	TGTGCCAGCAGCTTAATGGGGACAGGGTGGTCAGATACGCAGTATTTT	CASSLMGTGWSDTQYF
few	TRBV6-2/TRBV6-3	TRBJ2-1	-	TGTGCCAGCAGTTACCAGGAGAGCTCCTACAATGAGCAGTTCTTC	CASSYQESSYNEQFF
many	TRBV6-4	TRBJ2-3	-	TGTGCCAGCAGCCGGGACTCTGGTACGCAGTATTTT	CASSRDSGTQYF
many	TRBV20-1	TRBJ2-3	TRBD2	TGCAGTGCTAGACTAGCGGGGGGGCCAGATACGCAGTATTTT	CSARLAGGPDTQYF
-	TRBV13	TRBJ1-1	-	TGTGCCAGCAGCCTCAACCCCCAACGAAACACTGAAGCTTTCTTT	CASSLNPQRNTEAFF
few	TRBV5-1	TRBJ1-5	-	TGCGCCGGCAGCTTGGAAGGGCTGGGCAATCAGCCCCAGCATTTT	CAGSLEGLGNQPQHF
few	TRBV9	TRBJ1-6	TRBD1	TGTGCCAGCACCTCAACAGGGGAAGGCTCACCCCTCCACTTT	CASTSTGEGSPLHF
-	TRBV6-1	TRBJ1-2	-	TGTGCCAGCGACCCAGGGCGGGGTGACTATGGCTACACCTTC	CASDPGRGDYGYTF
once	TRBV30	TRBJ1-1	TRBD1	TGTGCCTGGAGTCCTACAGGGGTCTGGGGAGCTTTCTTT	CAWSPTGVWGAFF